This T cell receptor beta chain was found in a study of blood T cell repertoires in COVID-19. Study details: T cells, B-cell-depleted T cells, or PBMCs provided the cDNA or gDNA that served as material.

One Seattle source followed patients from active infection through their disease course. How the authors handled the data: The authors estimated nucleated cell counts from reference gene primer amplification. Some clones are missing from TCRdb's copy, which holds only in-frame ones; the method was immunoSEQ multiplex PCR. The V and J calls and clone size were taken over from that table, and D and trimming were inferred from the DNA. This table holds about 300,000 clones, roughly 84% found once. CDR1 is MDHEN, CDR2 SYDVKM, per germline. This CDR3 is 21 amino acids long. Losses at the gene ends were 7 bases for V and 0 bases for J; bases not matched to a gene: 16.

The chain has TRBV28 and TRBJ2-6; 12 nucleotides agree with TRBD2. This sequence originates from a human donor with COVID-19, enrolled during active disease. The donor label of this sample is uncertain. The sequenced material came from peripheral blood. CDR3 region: CASMSFGLAGGLGSGANVLTF. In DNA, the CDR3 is TGTGCCAGCATGTCCTTCGGGCTAGCGGGAGGGCTTGGCTCTGGGGCCAACGTCCTGACTTTC. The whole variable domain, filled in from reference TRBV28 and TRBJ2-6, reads DVKVTQSSRYLVKRTGEKVFLECVQDMDHENMFWYRQDPGLGLRLIYFSYDVKMKEKGDIPEGYSVSREKKERFSLILESASTNQTSMYLCASMSFGLAGGLGSGANVLTFGAGSRLTVL.